This T cell receptor (beta chain) was captured by sequencing in a study of blood T cell repertoires in COVID-19. Original analysis: By means of reference gene primer amplification, nucleated cell counts were estimated. Clones were read by immunoSEQ multiplex PCR, and TCRdb kept only the in-frame ones, dropping some. V and J calls and clone size are those listed in that table; D and trimming were worked out from the DNA. Of hundreds of thousands of clones listed, 89% are singletons. The V end lost 0 bases, the J end lost 7 bases, and 21 bases lay between the germline ends. In germline, CDR1 is GTSNPN, CDR2 SVGIG (reference sequence). CDR3 length: 16 amino acids. Participants reported their clinical history, and cohort assignment relied on those reports. Two negative PCRs, clearance, or symptom resolution had been documented for recovered Cohort 3 donors.

This receptor was taken from a woman aged 40 to 50 who had recovered from COVID-19. Input material: PBMCs or T cells enriched from blood (not recorded which). The chain joins TRBV30 to TRBJ1-2, with a tentative D call TRBD1 (6 bases). The CDR3 nucleotides read TGTGCCTGGAGTGTACTAGGAGGACAGTATCTAAGTGGCTACACCTTC. It is translated as CAWSVLGGQYLSGYTF.